The source of this T cell receptor beta chain is a study of spatial heterogeneity in lung cancer. This clonotype showed up many times. The V gene's germline CDR1 is MDHEN and CDR2 SYDVKM. V gave up 11 bases and J gave up 8 bases; unmatched junction bases: 14. The CDR3 extends over 14 amino acids. Time point here: sample taken at primary tumor resection. In each case, whole RNA from tumor, nontumor lung or frozen PBMC was sequenced unsorted. TCRdb re-called the 5' RACE reads with MiXCR, one entry per CDR3 protein. The repertoire holds over 45,000 distinct CDR3 sequences, with about 5.8% as singletons. The starting material was PBMCs, obtained at surgery. The receptor comes from a male donor with early-stage non-small cell lung cancer. The chain couples TRBV28 to TRBJ2-1; 8 nucleotides match TRBD2. For the CDR3, the DNA is TGTGCCGCCGCCCGAGCGGGAGATCGGGATGAGCAGTTCTTC. Its translation is CAAARAGDRDEQFF.